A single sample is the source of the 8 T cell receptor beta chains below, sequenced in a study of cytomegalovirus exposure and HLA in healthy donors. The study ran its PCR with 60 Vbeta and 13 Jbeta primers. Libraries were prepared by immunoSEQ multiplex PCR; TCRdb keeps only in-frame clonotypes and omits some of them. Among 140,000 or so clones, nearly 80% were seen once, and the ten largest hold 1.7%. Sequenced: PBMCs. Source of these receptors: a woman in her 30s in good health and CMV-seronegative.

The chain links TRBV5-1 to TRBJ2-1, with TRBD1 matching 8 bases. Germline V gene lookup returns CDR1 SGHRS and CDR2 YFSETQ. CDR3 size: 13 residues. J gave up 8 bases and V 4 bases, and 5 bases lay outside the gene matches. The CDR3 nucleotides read TGCGCCAGCAGCGACGGACAGGGCGATGAGCAGTTCTTC. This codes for CASSDGQGDEQFF.

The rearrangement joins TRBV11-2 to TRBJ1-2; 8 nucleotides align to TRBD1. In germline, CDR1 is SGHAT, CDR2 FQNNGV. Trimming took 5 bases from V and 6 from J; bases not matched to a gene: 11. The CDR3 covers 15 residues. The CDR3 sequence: CASSPGQELSDGYTF. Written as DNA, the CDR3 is TGTGCCAGCAGCCCGGGACAGGAACTTTCAGATGGCTACACCTTC.

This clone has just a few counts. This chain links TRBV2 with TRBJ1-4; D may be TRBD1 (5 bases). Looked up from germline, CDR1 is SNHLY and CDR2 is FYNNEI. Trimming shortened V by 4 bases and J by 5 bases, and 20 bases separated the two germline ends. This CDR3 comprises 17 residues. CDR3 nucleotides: TGTGCCAGCAGTGGTGAAAGGGGATTGCCCTTGAATGAAAAACTGTTTTTT. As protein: CASSGERGLPLNEKLFF. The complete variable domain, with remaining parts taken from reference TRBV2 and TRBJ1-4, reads EPEVTQTPSHQVTQMGQEVILRCVPISNHLYFYWYRQILGQKVEFLVSFYNNEISEKSEIFDDQFSVERPDGSNFTLKIRSTKLEDSAMYFCASSGERGLPLNEKLFFGSGTQLSVL.

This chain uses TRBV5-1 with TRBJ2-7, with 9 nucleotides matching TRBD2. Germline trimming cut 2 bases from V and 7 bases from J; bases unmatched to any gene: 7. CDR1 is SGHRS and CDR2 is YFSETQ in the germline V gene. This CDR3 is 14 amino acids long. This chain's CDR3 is CASSFSSGGLEQYF. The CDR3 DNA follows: TGCGCCAGCAGCTTCAGTAGCGGGGGTCTAGAGCAGTACTTC.

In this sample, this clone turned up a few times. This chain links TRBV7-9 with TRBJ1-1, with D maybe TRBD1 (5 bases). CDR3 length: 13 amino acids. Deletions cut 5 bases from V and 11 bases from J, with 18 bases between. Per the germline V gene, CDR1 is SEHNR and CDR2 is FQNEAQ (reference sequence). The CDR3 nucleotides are TGTGCCAGCAGCCCCTCGCGGGGGGGAGCGGCTTTCTTT. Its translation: CASSPSRGGAAFF.

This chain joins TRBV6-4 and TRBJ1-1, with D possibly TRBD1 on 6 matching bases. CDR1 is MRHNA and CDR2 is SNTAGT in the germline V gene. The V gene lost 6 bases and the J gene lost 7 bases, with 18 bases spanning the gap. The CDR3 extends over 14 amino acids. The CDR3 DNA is TGTGCCAGCAGGCGACAGGCGGCATATGTTGAAGCTTTCTTT. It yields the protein CASRRQAAYVEAFF.

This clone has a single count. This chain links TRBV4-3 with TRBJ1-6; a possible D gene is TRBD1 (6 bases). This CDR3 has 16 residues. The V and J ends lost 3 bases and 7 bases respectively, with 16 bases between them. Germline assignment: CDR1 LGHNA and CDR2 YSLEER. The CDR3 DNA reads TGCGCCAGCAGCCATACCGACAGGCCATCAAATTCACCCCTCCACTTT. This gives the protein CASSHTDRPSNSPLHF.

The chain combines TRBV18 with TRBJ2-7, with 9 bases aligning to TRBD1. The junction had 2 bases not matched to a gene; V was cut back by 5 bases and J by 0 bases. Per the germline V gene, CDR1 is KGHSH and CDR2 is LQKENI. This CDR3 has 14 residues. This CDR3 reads CASSEQGASYEQYF. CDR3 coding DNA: TGTGCCAGCTCAGAACAGGGGGCCTCCTACGAGCAGTACTTC.